The TCR beta chain described here comes from a study of CD8+CD57+ T cells in acquired aplastic anemia. This clonotype was detected many times. Template material for TCR beta VDJ and CDR3 profiling consisted of genomic DNA. TCRdb re-analysed the reads in MiXCR, keeping a single row per CDR3 protein. The sample has about 130,000 distinct CDR3 sequences; 41% are singletons. The clonotype comes from a human donor in good health, serving as a control. The sequencing sample was made of sorted CD4+, CD8+, or CD8+CD57+ T cells (not recorded which) from PBMCs.

CDR3 bases: TGTGCCAGCAGTTACGGCGGACTAGCTCGGTACGAGCAGTACTTC. It codes for CASSYGGLARYEQYF. This chain links TRBV6-6 with TRBJ2-7; 8 bases fit TRBD2. The CDR3 loop spans 15 amino acids. Germline V gene sequence: CDR1 MNHNY, CDR2 SVGAGI (reference sequence). V lost 2 bases to trimming and J lost 4 bases; unmatched junction nucleotides: 7.